This passage covers 22 T cell receptor beta chains from one sample sequenced in a study of CD8+CD57+ T cells in acquired aplastic anemia. Only patients with CD8+CD57+ cell expansion on flow cytometry were chosen for sequencing. CDR3 and TCR beta VDJ profiling relied on a genomic DNA template. One entry per CDR3 protein results from TCRdb running MiXCR on the reads. The profile covers approximately 300,000 distinct CDR3 sequences, with 56% appearing a single time and roughly 1.3% taken by the ten largest. Sequenced sample: sorted CD4+, CD8+, or CD8+CD57+ T cells (not recorded which) from PBMCs. The source of these receptors is a human donor with aplastic anemia.

CDR3 nucleotides: TGTGCCACCAGCAGAGCCGGGGGGCCCCAGCATTTT. Its protein is CATSRAGGPQHF. The chain combines TRBV15 with TRBJ1-5; possible D gene TRBD1, 5 bases. Germline lookup yields CDR1 LNHNV and CDR2 YYDKDF (reference sequence). Trimming removed 1 base at V and 9 bases at J, with 7 bases between. This CDR3 is built from 12 residues.

This clonotype was recorded once. The rearrangement joins TRBV2 to TRBJ2-7; TRBD2 might be the D (6 bases). The CDR3 spans 14 residues. V dropped 8 bases and J dropped 5 bases, with 19 bases sitting between them. Germline CDR1 reads SNHLY; CDR2 reads FYNNEI. The CDR3 DNA follows: TGTGCCAGCCTCCCCTCCCGGGGAGGCCACGAGCAGTACTTC. Protein product: CASLPSRGGHEQYF.

Notes on this clonotype: A single base separates this from a much larger clone, so it may be a read error. The genes are TRBV6-1 and TRBJ2-1; D uncertain. CDR1 is MNHNS, CDR2 SASEGT, per germline. The V gene lost 4 bases and the J gene lost 7 bases, with 8 bases spanning the gap. The CDR3 has 12 residues. The DNA of the CDR3 is TGTGCCAGCAGTGCCCTGAGGAATGAGCAGTTCTTC. Its protein product is CASSALRNEQFF.

There are a few counts of this clonotype. This chain connects TRBV20-1 to TRBJ1-6; possibly TRBD1 for D (5 bases). V dropped 6 bases and J dropped 10 bases, with 16 bases sitting between them. The CDR3 consists of 13 residues. Germline lookup yields CDR1 DFQATT and CDR2 SNEGSKA (reference sequence). CDR3 DNA: TGCAGTGCGAGACGGGGGGGTAGGTCACCCCTCCACTTT. Protein sequence: CSARRGGRSPLHF.

In this sample, this clonotype turned up a few times. V is TRBV7-2 and J is TRBJ2-2, with D perhaps matching TRBD1 (5 bases). V was trimmed by 0 bases and J by 2 bases, leaving 7 bases between them. Germline V gene data show CDR1 as SGHTA and CDR2 as FQGNSA. The CDR3 has 15 amino acids. The CDR3 bases are TGTGCCAGCAGCTTAGCGGACACAAACACCGGGGAGCTGTTTTTT. It encodes CASSLADTNTGELFF.

In this sample, this clonotype turned up many times. The chain employs TRBV3-1 and TRBJ2-1; 7 positions agree with TRBD2. The trim removed 0 bases at V and 3 bases at J, leaving 8 bases unmatched. The CDR3 loop spans 17 amino acids. The V gene's germline CDR1 is LGHDT and CDR2 YNNKEL (reference sequence). CDR3: CASSQEGGEFGYNEQFF. The CDR3 coding sequence is TGTGCCAGCAGCCAAGAGGGAGGGGAATTCGGCTACAATGAGCAGTTCTTC.

V is TRBV7-2 and J is TRBJ1-6, with a tentative D call TRBD1 (5 bases). This CDR3 comprises 18 residues. The germline gives CDR1 SGHTA, CDR2 FQGNSA. V lost 1 base to trimming and J lost 5 bases, with 18 bases between them. CDR3 residues: CASSLEMAGGSNNSPLHF. The CDR3 DNA reads TGTGCCAGCAGCTTAGAGATGGCTGGGGGGTCCAATAATTCACCCCTCCACTTT.

This clonotype appeared a few times. The chain joins TRBV5-1 to TRBJ2-7, with 14 bases lining up with TRBD2. This CDR3 spans 17 amino acids. V shed 0 bases and J 6 bases; nucleotides not matched to a gene: 8. The V gene's germline CDR1 is SGHRS and CDR2 YFSETQ. CDR3: CASSLAPGTSGGGEQYF. In DNA, the CDR3 is TGCGCCAGCAGCTTGGCCCCCGGGACTAGCGGGGGCGGCGAGCAGTACTTC.

The chain joins TRBV10-3 to TRBJ2-7; D not resolved. Germline-derived CDR1 and CDR2 are ENHRY and SYGVKD. CDR3 length equals 13 residues. Trimming removed 6 bases from V and 5 bases from J, with 14 bases in between. The CDR3 sequence: CAISRDGSNEQYF. The CDR3 DNA reads as TGTGCCATCAGCCGCGACGGGTCCAACGAGCAGTACTTC.

The CDR3 protein is CAISEPGALNTEAFF. The CDR3 bases are TGTGCCATCAGTGAGCCGGGGGCTTTGAACACTGAAGCTTTCTTT. V is TRBV10-3 and J is TRBJ1-1; D perhaps matches TRBD1 (6 bases). This CDR3 contains 15 residues. The V end lost 2 bases, the J end lost 0 bases, and 10 bases lay between the germline ends. Germline assignment: CDR1 ENHRY and CDR2 SYGVKD.

This clonotype was seen more than once but under ten times. This rearrangement joins TRBV20-1 to TRBJ2-2; D gene ambiguous. V was clipped by 3 bases and J by 3 bases, with 5 bases between them. CDR1 and CDR2 from the germline V gene are DFQATT and SNEGSKA (reference sequence). This CDR3 comprises 12 residues. In DNA, the CDR3 is TGCAGTGCTAGGCAGCACACCGGGGAGCTGTTTTTT. Its translation: CSARQHTGELFF.

The chain couples TRBV25-1 to TRBJ2-1; the match to TRBD2 covers 9 bases. The CDR3 is made up of 15 amino acids. The V gene's germline CDR1 is MGHDK and CDR2 SYGVNS. The junction had 1 base not matched to a gene; V was cut back by 4 bases and J by 0 bases. DNA of the CDR3: TGTGCCAGCAGTGCTAGCGGGACCTCCTACAATGAGCAGTTCTTC. Amino acids: CASSASGTSYNEQFF.

The V and J genes are TRBV11-2 and TRBJ1-6, with D unresolved. Trimming pared 5 bases from V and 6 bases from J, leaving 14 bases between. In germline, CDR1 is SGHAT, CDR2 FQNNGV. This CDR3 has 15 amino acids. Here the CDR3 DNA reads TGTGCCAGCAGCCCCCGGGCAGGCGTTAATTCACCCCTCCACTTT. It specifies CASSPRAGVNSPLHF.

The chain is built from TRBV6-5 and TRBJ1-2, with 7 nucleotides matching TRBD1. J lost 5 bases, V lost 7 bases, and 7 bases had no gene match. CDR3 length: 13 residues. CDR1 is MNHEY, CDR2 SVGAGI, per germline. The CDR3 region is CASTPTGSYGYTF. The CDR3 DNA follows: TGTGCCAGCACCCCGACAGGGTCTTATGGCTACACCTTC.

The sample holds many counts of this clonotype. The rearrangement joins TRBV19 to TRBJ2-1, with D tentatively TRBD1 (6 bases). The CDR3 extends over 15 amino acids. Germline V lookup: CDR1 LNHDA, CDR2 SQIVND (reference sequence). Trimming stripped 1 base from V and 7 bases from J, with 14 bases between. CDR3 DNA sequence: TGTGCCAGTAGTATAGTAGGACAGATAGGGAATGAGCAGTTCTTC. Translated, it gives CASSIVGQIGNEQFF.

The rearrangement joins TRBV7-8 to TRBJ1-2, with D unresolved. From germline, CDR1 is SGHVS and CDR2 FQNEAQ. CDR3 length equals 14 residues. V was pared by 1 base and J by 4 bases, with 10 bases between. The CDR3 spells CASSLGSDSYGYTF. The CDR3 DNA reads TGTGCCAGCAGCTTAGGGTCGGATAGCTATGGCTACACCTTC.

The chain has TRBV7-9 and TRBJ1-4; 7 positions match TRBD1. Germline-derived CDR1 and CDR2 are SEHNR and FQNEAQ (reference sequence). The ends lost 5 bases at V and 3 bases at J; junction bases unmatched: 6. The CDR3 runs to 15 residues. CDR3 nucleotides: TGTGCCAGCAGCCGAGCGACAGGGTCTAATGAAAAACTGTTTTTT. Translation: CASSRATGSNEKLFF.

The gene calls are TRBV7-6 and TRBJ2-5; TRBD1 or TRBD2 may be the D gene (6 bases each). The germline CDR1 and CDR2 sequences are SGHVS and FNYEAQ. The CDR3 has 16 amino acids. V dropped 4 bases and J dropped 5 bases, with 20 bases sitting between them. The CDR3 is CASSSFPGAKGETQYF. The CDR3 DNA reads as TGTGCCAGCAGCTCCTTTCCGGGGGCCAAGGGGGAGACCCAGTACTTC.

This clonotype showed up many times. The chain is built from TRBV6-5 and TRBJ2-3; a possible D gene is TRBD2 (6 bases). CDR1 is MNHEY and CDR2 is SVGAGI in the germline V gene. Deletions cut 5 bases from V and 4 bases from J, with 16 bases between. CDR3 length: 15 amino acids. This chain's CDR3 is CASSLMGGLPDTQYF. In DNA form, the CDR3 reads TGTGCCAGCAGTCTCATGGGAGGTCTCCCAGATACGCAGTATTTT.

The chain recombines TRBV20-1 with TRBJ1-2; D possibly corresponds to TRBD1 (5 bases). The CDR3 is made up of 13 amino acids. V was trimmed by 4 bases and J by 6 bases, leaving 15 bases between them. CDR1 DFQATT and CDR2 SNEGSKA come from the germline V gene (reference sequence). The DNA of the CDR3 is TGCAGTGCTATCCCAGGGCTAAGGAATGGCTACACCTTC. It is translated as CSAIPGLRNGYTF.

This chain links TRBV20-1 with TRBJ2-1, with 10 bases matching TRBD2. There are 15 residues in the CDR3. CDR1 is DFQATT, CDR2 SNEGSKA, per germline (reference sequence). The V gene end was trimmed by 2 bases and the J gene end by 6 bases; junction bases not matched to a gene: 7. Here the CDR3 reads CSARLAGGWTNEQFF. The CDR3 nucleotides read TGCAGTGCTAGATTAGCGGGAGGTTGGACCAATGAGCAGTTCTTC.

Points on this clonotype: One end of the junction is discordant with germline, which a read error may explain. The chain joins TRBV20-1 to TRBJ2-2; D might be TRBD2 (6 bases). CDR3 length: 12 residues. Germline CDR1 is DFQATT and CDR2 is SNEGSKA (reference sequence). CDR3 amino acids: CSAPQTHGERVF. CDR3 bases: TGCAGTGCTCCACAGACCCACGGGGAGCGGGTTTTT.